This passage covers 9 T cell receptor beta chains from one sample sequenced in a study of sequential checkpoint blockade in melanoma. Measured with immunoSEQ multiplex PCR; TCRdb has only the in-frame clones, and not every one. The sample has roughly 5,100 clones; roughly 77% are singletons. The treatment was: randomized to nivolumab then ipilimumab (arm A) or the reverse (arm B). The sequences come from CD8+ T cells sorted from blood (inferred from file names), collected from a patient given nivolumab and ipilimumab in sequence. These TCRs come from a human donor with melanoma.

The genes are TRBV29-1 and TRBJ2-3; 7 bases line up with TRBD1. The CDR3 extends over 14 amino acids. The junction had 6 bases not matched to a gene; V was cut back by 2 bases and J by 4 bases. The germline CDR1 and CDR2 sequences are SQVTM and ANQGSEA. The CDR3 spells CSVEPGGTADTQYF. Here the CDR3 DNA reads TGCAGCGTTGAACCAGGGGGTACCGCAGATACGCAGTATTTT.

The rearrangement uses TRBV2 and TRBJ1-1; 7 bases agree with TRBD1. CDR3 length equals 16 residues. The germline V gene has CDR1 SNHLY and CDR2 FYNNEI. After removal of 6 bases from V and 3 bases from J, the junction contained 13 bases not matched to a gene. CDR3: CASRASFGDRHTEAFF. The CDR3 DNA is TGTGCCAGCAGGGCCAGCTTTGGGGACAGACACACTGAAGCTTTCTTT.

The genes are TRBV4-1 and TRBJ2-4; perhaps TRBD1 as D (6 bases). CDR3 length equals 14 residues. Germline CDR1 and CDR2: MGHRA and YSYEKL. V shed 4 bases and J shed 0 bases, with 7 bases lying between them. The CDR3 is CASSRDIAKNIQYF. The DNA of the CDR3 is TGCGCCAGCAGCCGGGACATAGCCAAAAACATTCAGTACTTC.

CDR3 sequence (DNA): TGTGCCAGCAGCTTCTCGGCAGGGCCCCAGCATTTT. Translated, it gives CASSFSAGPQHF. The gene calls are TRBV5-8 and TRBJ1-5, with D unclear. Trimming cost V 2 bases and J 9 bases, with 9 bases left between them. Germline assignment: CDR1 SGHTS and CDR2 YDEGEE. CDR3 length: 12 amino acids.

The chain employs TRBV5-5 and TRBJ2-1; TRBD2 agrees at 10 bases. Germline CDR1 and CDR2: SGHKS and YYEKEE (reference sequence). The CDR3 is 15 amino acids. The J segment lost 9 bases and the V segment lost 2 bases, leaving 8 bases of the junction unmatched. In nucleotides, the CDR3 is TGTGCCAGCAGCTTTGATCCAGCGGGGGGGCTTGAGCAGTTCTTC. This codes for CASSFDPAGGLEQFF.

The V and J genes are TRBV2 and TRBJ1-1; 10 positions agree with TRBD1. The CDR3 extends over 12 amino acids. Germline V gene lookup returns CDR1 SNHLY and CDR2 FYNNEI. The V and J ends lost 8 bases and 3 bases, in that order; junction bases with no gene match: 0. The CDR3 nucleotides read TGTGCCAGCGGACAGGGGGACACTGAAGCTTTCTTT. It yields the protein CASGQGDTEAFF.

The chain links TRBV4-1 to TRBJ2-7; 8 bases map to TRBD2. V was pared by 4 bases and J by 1 base, with 6 bases of the junction left unmatched. This CDR3 comprises 15 residues. Germline CDR1 is MGHRA and CDR2 is YSYEKL. The CDR3 DNA is TGCGCCAGCAGCCCCACGCGGGAGGTATCCTACGAGCAGTACTTC. It codes for CASSPTREVSYEQYF.

The rearrangement uses TRBV6-1 and TRBJ2-2; the D gene is possibly TRBD2 (5 bases). This CDR3 is 18 amino acids long. The V gene lost 0 bases and the J gene lost 6 bases, with 20 bases spanning the gap. CDR1 and CDR2 (germline): MNHNS, SASEGT. The CDR3 sequence: CASSEAIGRGWPSGELFF. For the CDR3, the DNA is TGTGCCAGCAGTGAAGCGATTGGGAGAGGGTGGCCGTCCGGGGAGCTGTTTTTT.

The genes are TRBV5-1 and TRBJ2-2, with D tentatively TRBD2 (6 bases). The CDR3 covers 18 residues. Per germline, CDR1 SGHRS and CDR2 YFSETQ. V gave up 0 bases and J gave up 3 bases, with 18 bases separating them. DNA of the CDR3: TGCGCCAGCAGCTTGGCCAACATGGGGAGGCAACACACCGGGGAGCTGTTTTTT. This encodes CASSLANMGRQHTGELFF.